What follows are 29 T cell receptor beta chains derived from one specimen sequenced in a study of T cell repertoires in cytomegalovirus infection. TCRdb used MiXCR to reprocess the reads, holding one entry per CDR3 protein. The table records 65,000 to 90,000 distinct CDR3 sequences, roughly 3.6% of them present only once. The sequenced material came from PBMCs. All receptors derive from a human donor in good health (CMV status not recorded). Some clones in this sample may be carry-over from other donors' samples.

This clonotype was seen at least ten times. This sequence joins TRBV4-2 and TRBJ2-7, with 7 bases lining up with TRBD1. V was clipped by 3 bases and J by 0 bases; unmatched bases: 5. Germline assignment: CDR1 LGHNA and CDR2 YNFKEQ. This CDR3 contains 15 residues. CDR3: CASSHYRGSSYEQYF. In nucleotides, the CDR3 is TGTGCCAGCAGCCACTACAGGGGAAGCTCCTACGAGCAGTACTTC.

This clonotype appeared many times. The chain is built from TRBV5-1 and TRBJ1-1; D possibly corresponds to TRBD1 (5 bases). The CDR3 is 16 amino acids. CDR1 SGHRS and CDR2 YFSETQ come from the germline V gene. Between the trimmed V and J ends, which lost 1 base and 0 bases, there was a span of 13 bases. CDR3 sequence: CASSLPQDALNTEAFF. CDR3 bases: TGCGCCAGCAGCTTGCCACAGGATGCCTTGAACACTGAAGCTTTCTTT.

This clonotype was found many times. The chain carries TRBV7-2 and TRBJ1-5, with D unclear. This CDR3 has 15 amino acids. CDR1 and CDR2 from the germline V gene are SGHTA and FQGNSA. V was clipped by 3 bases and J by 0 bases, with 9 bases between them. DNA of the CDR3: TGTGCCAGCAGCTTCTGGGCGGGTAGCAATCAGCCCCAGCATTTT. This sequence encodes CASSFWAGSNQPQHF.

This clonotype showed up many times. The genes are TRBV7-3 and TRBJ2-3; D gene ambiguous. Germline-derived CDR1 and CDR2 are SGHTA and FQGTGA. The V and J ends lost 0 bases and 1 base respectively, with 14 bases between them. This CDR3 is 17 amino acids long. The CDR3 region has the DNA TGTGCCAGCAGCTTAACGTCGGCCCGAGGAGGCACAGATACGCAGTATTTT. Translated: CASSLTSARGGTDTQYF.

This clonotype was counted at least ten times. The chain combines TRBV10-3 with TRBJ1-5; no reliable D call. CDR1 is ENHRY and CDR2 is SYGVKD in the germline V gene. This CDR3 contains 12 residues. The ends were cut back, 10 bases at V and 6 bases at J, with 13 bases in the middle. CDR3: CATRLEGQPQHF. In DNA form, the CDR3 reads TGTGCCACCCGACTTGAGGGTCAGCCCCAGCATTTT.

This clonotype was seen many times. The gene calls are TRBV20-1 and TRBJ1-5; maybe TRBD1 (5 bases). CDR3 length: 13 residues. Germline assignment: CDR1 DFQATT and CDR2 SNEGSKA (reference sequence). V shed 5 bases and J shed 5 bases, with 13 bases lying between them. Here the CDR3 DNA reads TGCAGTGCTCTAGCTTGGGGGGATCAGCCCCAGCATTTT. It is translated as CSALAWGDQPQHF.

Many counts were recorded for this clonotype. The chain combines TRBV12-3 or TRBV12-4 with TRBJ1-2; a possible D gene is TRBD1 (6 bases). The CDR3 is made up of 13 amino acids. The ends were cut back, 10 bases at V and 6 bases at J, with 18 bases in the middle. CDR3 bases: TGTGCCACAAGACAGGCGGAACCTGATGGCTACACCTTC. It translates to CATRQAEPDGYTF.

This clonotype was detected ten times or more. The J gene is TRBJ1-1, the V gene TRBV4-1; perhaps TRBD1 as D (5 bases). Germline values: CDR1 MGHRA, CDR2 YSYEKL. The CDR3 is 13 residues long. V was cut by 6 bases and J by 7 bases, with 15 bases left in between. Here the CDR3 reads CASRPGGGNEAFF. As DNA, the CDR3 is TGCGCCAGCAGACCTGGGGGGGGAAATGAAGCTTTCTTT.

This clonotype was observed at least ten times. This chain joins TRBV2 and TRBJ1-6; D is undetermined. The CDR3 runs 15 residues. V gave up 7 bases and J gave up 10 bases, with 20 bases separating them. Germline CDR1 SNHLY, CDR2 FYNNEI. The CDR3 DNA reads as TGTGCCAGCAAAGCGTCGCGGCTAGCTCCCTCACCCCTCCACTTT. Translation: CASKASRLAPSPLHF.

This clonotype was picked up many times. V usage is TRBV6-5 and J usage is TRBJ1-1, with a weak D call TRBD1 (5 bases). The CDR3 is 14 residues long. V dropped 0 bases and J dropped 7 bases, with 12 bases sitting between them. Germline-derived CDR1 and CDR2 are MNHEY and SVGAGI. CDR3 sequence: CASSYSRQRGEAFF. The CDR3 nucleotides read TGTGCCAGCAGTTACTCGAGACAGAGGGGTGAAGCTTTCTTT.

This clonotype appeared many times. The chain recombines TRBV7-2 with TRBJ2-3; tentative D call: TRBD1 (6 bases). Germline-derived CDR1 and CDR2 are SGHTA and FQGNSA. Trimming took off 5 bases at V and 6 bases at J, with 21 bases between the two ends. The CDR3 length is 16 residues. This CDR3 is CASSAKTGPPKDTQYF. Written as DNA, the CDR3 is TGTGCCAGCAGCGCGAAGACAGGCCCCCCCAAGGATACGCAGTATTTT. Full variable domain (rest looked up from reference TRBV7-2 and TRBJ2-3): GAGVSQSPSNKVTEKGKDVELRCDPISGHTALYWYRQSLGQGLEFLIYFQGNSAPDKSGLPSDRFSAERTGGSVSTLTIQRTQQEDSAVYLCASSAKTGPPKDTQYFGPGTRLTVL.

This clonotype appeared many times. The chain carries TRBV30 and TRBJ2-2; 11 bases agree with TRBD1. V shed 5 bases and J 6 bases; nucleotides not matched to a gene: 17. Germline V gene lookup returns CDR1 GTSNPN and CDR2 SVGIG (reference sequence). The CDR3 length is 18 residues. Written as DNA, the CDR3 is TGTGCCTGGTACAACCGTCGGGACAGGGGGGTTCTACCCGGGGAGCTGTTTTTT. Residues: CAWYNRRDRGVLPGELFF.

This clonotype came up many times. The chain is built from TRBV10-3 and TRBJ1-1; D ambiguous. Germline lookup yields CDR1 ENHRY and CDR2 SYGVKD. Trimming took off 4 bases at V and 4 bases at J, with 16 bases between the two ends. The CDR3 totals 15 residues. CDR3 nucleotide sequence: TGTGCCATCAGTGCGGTGTGGAGGGTAATCACTGAAGCTTTCTTT. Translated: CAISAVWRVITEAFF.

In this sample, this clonotype turned up many times. A junction end diverges from the germline sequence, so it may reflect a read error. This chain links TRBV5-5 with TRBJ2-7; TRBD2 matches 10 bases. Germline V CDR1 and CDR2: SGHKS, YYEKEE (reference sequence). The CDR3 totals 18 residues. Here the CDR3 DNA reads TGTGTCAGCAGCCGATCGGCTAGCGGGGGAGTCACCTCCTACGAGCAGTACTTC. It codes for CVSSRSASGGVTSYEQYF.

This clonotype was seen at least ten times. The chain couples TRBV5-1 to TRBJ2-7; D remains unclear. Germline CDR1 is SGHRS and CDR2 is YFSETQ. V gave up 4 bases and J gave up 2 bases, with 7 bases separating them. This CDR3 region has 12 residues. CDR3 nucleotide sequence: TGCGCCAGCAGCGAAGGAACCTACGAGCAGTACTTC. Translated, it gives CASSEGTYEQYF.

This clonotype was observed many times. The rearrangement joins TRBV11-3 to TRBJ1-1; no definite D call. The V and J ends lost 1 base and 0 bases respectively, with 3 bases between them. The CDR3 consists of 13 residues. Looked up from germline, CDR1 is SGHNT and CDR2 is YENEEA. CDR3 coding DNA: TGTGCCAGCAGCTTAGGCATGAACACTGAAGCTTTCTTT. Translating it yields CASSLGMNTEAFF.

This clonotype came up many times. The chain carries TRBV7-9 and TRBJ2-3; either TRBD1 or TRBD2 may supply D (5 bases each). The CDR3 is 16 residues long. Trimming took off 4 bases at V and 5 bases at J, with 19 bases between the two ends. Germline values: CDR1 SEHNR, CDR2 FQNEAQ (reference sequence). The CDR3 region has the DNA TGTGCCAGCAGCTCGCCCGGGACCGAGTGGGGAGATACGCAGTATTTT. Its protein is CASSSPGTEWGDTQYF. Supplemented by reference TRBV7-9 and TRBJ2-3, the full variable domain reads DTGVSQNPRHKITKRGQNVTFRCDPISEHNRLYWYRQTLGQGPEFLTYFQNEAQLEKSRLLSDRFSAERPKGSFSTLEIQRTEQGDSAMYLCASSSPGTEWGDTQYFGPGTRLTVL.

This clonotype has a count of ten or more. The J gene is TRBJ2-5, the V gene TRBV7-3; 9 bases are a match to TRBD1. V was pared by 5 bases and J by 5 bases, with 9 bases of the junction left unmatched. Germline V gives CDR1 SGHTA, CDR2 FQGTGA. The CDR3 is 15 amino acids. CDR3 amino acids: CASSTRTGDGETQYF. The DNA for the CDR3 is TGTGCCAGCAGCACTCGGACAGGGGACGGTGAGACCCAGTACTTC.

This clonotype was found many times. This rearrangement joins TRBV6-6 to TRBJ1-5; D is uncertain. The germline V gene encodes CDR1 MNHNY and CDR2 SVGAGI (reference sequence). V shed 4 bases and J shed 4 bases, with 5 bases lying between them. The CDR3 runs to 12 residues. CDR3 sequence reads: CASSSWNQPQHF. Here the CDR3 DNA reads TGTGCCAGCAGTTCCTGGAATCAGCCCCAGCATTTT.

This clonotype showed up many times. The chain combines TRBV24-1 with TRBJ1-5, with a possible D match to TRBD1 (6 bases). Germline loops: CDR1 KGHDR, CDR2 SFDVKD. V was shortened by 4 bases and J by 6 bases, with 15 bases between the two germline ends. The length of the CDR3 is 15 residues. CDR3 loop: CATSETMTGPQPQHF. CDR3 DNA sequence: TGTGCCACCAGTGAAACAATGACAGGTCCTCAGCCCCAGCATTTT.

At least ten counts were recorded for this clonotype. The chain uses TRBV6-2 or TRBV6-3 and TRBJ1-1; 7 positions agree with TRBD1. The CDR3 has 15 amino acids. CDR1 and CDR2 (germline): MNHEY, SVGEGT. V gave up 6 bases and J gave up 4 bases; unmatched junction bases: 11. CDR3 sequence reads: CASSPRDSRGTEAFF. The CDR3 nucleotides are TGTGCCAGCAGCCCCCGGGACAGTCGGGGCACTGAAGCTTTCTTT.

This clonotype was seen repeatedly, ten times or more. CDR3 residues: CATIWSSGGSEQFF. CDR3 coding DNA: TGTGCCACCATATGGTCTAGCGGGGGGAGTGAGCAGTTCTTC. The V and J genes are TRBV28 and TRBJ2-1, with TRBD2 matching 11 bases. This CDR3 has 14 residues. Losses at the gene ends were 10 bases for V and 9 bases for J; bases not matched to a gene: 11. Per the germline V gene, CDR1 is MDHEN and CDR2 is SYDVKM. Looking up the rest from reference TRBV28 and TRBJ2-1 gives the full variable domain: DVKVTQSSRYLVKRTGEKVFLECVQDMDHENMFWYRQDPGLGLRLIYFSYDVKMKEKGDIPEGYSVSREKKERFSLILESASTNQTSMYLCATIWSSGGSEQFFGPGTRLTVL.

This clonotype appeared many times. The chain recombines TRBV6-1 with TRBJ1-2; no reliable D call. Trimming removed 5 bases at V and 3 bases at J, with 10 bases between. The CDR3 spans 13 residues. CDR1 is MNHNS, CDR2 SASEGT, per germline. The CDR3 reads CASSTRADYGYTF. The DNA for the CDR3 is TGTGCCAGCAGTACCCGGGCCGACTATGGCTACACCTTC.

This clonotype was detected many times. This chain joins TRBV28 and TRBJ2-7, with D tentatively TRBD1 (6 bases). The CDR3 runs 12 residues. Germline loops: CDR1 MDHEN, CDR2 SYDVKM. Trimming removed 5 bases from V and 5 bases from J, with 10 bases in between. The CDR3: CASSLQGDEQYF. The CDR3 coding sequence is TGTGCCAGCAGTCTACAGGGAGACGAGCAGTACTTC.

This clonotype occurred many times. In DNA form, the CDR3 reads TGTGCCTGGAGTCCCTCCAACACTGAAGCTTTCTTT. This gives the protein CAWSPSNTEAFF. This chain connects TRBV30 to TRBJ1-1; D gene unclear. Trimming left V 2 bases short and J 2 bases short, with 6 bases between. Germline CDR1 is GTSNPN and CDR2 is SVGIG (reference sequence). The CDR3 has 12 residues.

This clonotype came up many times. The rearrangement links TRBV28 to TRBJ2-4, with D possibly TRBD2 on 6 matching bases. The CDR3 runs to 13 residues. Germline V lookup: CDR1 MDHEN, CDR2 SYDVKM. The V end lost 11 bases, the J end lost 9 bases, and 20 bases lay between the germline ends. CDR3 sequence: CASLAAWGGIQYF. CDR3 DNA sequence: TGTGCCTCCTTAGCGGCCTGGGGTGGCATTCAGTACTTC.

There are many counts of this clonotype. The chain combines TRBV7-2 with TRBJ1-5; D call uncertain. This CDR3 spans 13 amino acids. V was clipped by 1 base and J by 7 bases, with 8 bases between them. Germline-derived CDR1 and CDR2 are SGHTA and FQGNSA. The CDR3 region has the DNA TGTGCCAGCAGCTTAGATTCGGCACAGCCCCAGCATTTT. It specifies CASSLDSAQPQHF.

This clonotype was counted at least ten times. V gene TRBV7-2 combines with J gene TRBJ1-2; TRBD1 might be the D (6 bases). Germline lookup yields CDR1 SGHTA and CDR2 FQGNSA. V was trimmed by 7 bases and J by 8 bases, leaving 23 bases between them. The length of the CDR3 is 15 residues. The CDR3, as DNA: TGTGCCAGCAACCCCAACAGGGTAGGGGCAGGCGGCTACACCTTC. Its translation: CASNPNRVGAGGYTF.

This clonotype was observed at least ten times. V gene TRBV20-1 combines with J gene TRBJ1-5; D call uncertain. The CDR3 loop spans 14 amino acids. Deletions cut 0 bases from V and 1 base from J, with 7 bases between. The germline V gene encodes CDR1 DFQATT and CDR2 SNEGSKA (reference sequence). As DNA, the CDR3 is TGCAGTGCTAGAGATCCGCAGAGCAATCAGCCCCAGCATTTT. It codes for CSARDPQSNQPQHF.